This T cell receptor (beta chain) emerged from a study of T cell repertoires in cytomegalovirus infection. Study-wide context: In public TCR beta signatures, there were indications of both CMV infection and matching HLA type. General study findings and limits: Predominance within the ex vivo response was attributable to HLA-C-restricted CMV-specific TCR beta clonotypes.

On this clonotype: Antigen unknown.

V shed 2 bases and J shed 4 bases, with 15 bases lying between them. This CDR3 is built from 15 residues. The germline V gene has CDR1 DFQATT and CDR2 SNEGSKA (reference sequence). TCRdb reprocessed the reads with MiXCR, giving one entry per CDR3 protein. The sample contains more than 400,000 distinct CDR3 sequences, approximately 26% of which appear only once. The origin of this receptor is a human donor in good health (CMV status not recorded). Some clones in this sample may be carry-over from other donors' samples. The material sequenced was PBMCs. The chain joins TRBV20-1 to TRBJ2-1; perhaps TRBD2 as D (6 bases). CDR3 DNA sequence: TGCAGTGCTAGATCGGCGGAGGGGTGGTACAATGAGCAGTTCTTC. Translated: CSARSAEGWYNEQFF.